The rows below give T cell receptor beta chains drawn from one sample of a study of cytomegalovirus exposure and HLA in healthy donors. The method was immunoSEQ multiplex PCR; TCRdb's version includes in-frame clones alone and lacks a portion of them. The table shows about 110,000 clones, with more than 65% occurring only once. Sequencing used PBMCs. Every receptor here comes from a young man in good health and CMV-seropositive. Each CDR3 is given with its conserved first and last residue. D genes are given only for firm matches. The size of a clone is reported for some rows only, either as once, few or many, or as a class for expanded clones.

size	V	length	J	D	DNA	CDR3
.	TRBV6-5	15	TRBJ1-3	.	TGTGCCAGCAGTTACTTCAGGTTGGATGGAAACACCATATATTTT	CASSYFRLDGNTIYF
.	TRBV6-5	14	TRBJ2-2	.	TGTGCCAGCAGTTACTACGGGTACACCGGGGAGCTGTTTTTT	CASSYYGYTGELFF
.	TRBV5-6	16	TRBJ2-5	TRBD2	TGTGCCAGCAGGTCGAGGGCGGGAGGGGTCCAAGAGACCCAGTACTTC	CASRSRAGGVQETQYF
.	TRBV2	17	TRBJ1-5	.	TGTGCCAGCAGTGAAATCCGGGGGGGGGAGAGCAATCAGCCCCAGCATTTT	CASSEIRGGESNQPQHF
.	TRBV19	19	TRBJ2-2	TRBD2	TGTGCCAGTAGTCCGGGGACTAGCGGGGGGGCCGTCAACACCGGGGAGCTGTTTTTT	CASSPGTSGGAVNTGELFF
.	TRBV4-1	17	TRBJ2-2	TRBD1	TGCGCCAGCAGGTCCGTCCTCGACAGGGGGAACACCGGGGAGCTGTTTTTT	CASRSVLDRGNTGELFF
.	TRBV7-6	15	TRBJ2-5	.	TGTGCCAGCAGCCCTAGATACCCGGGAAGAGAGACCCAGTACTTC	CASSPRYPGRETQYF
few	TRBV6-1	13	TRBJ1-1	.	TGTGCCAGCAGTGTTGATCCCGGCACTGAAGCTTTCTTT	CASSVDPGTEAFF
.	TRBV30	16	TRBJ1-1	.	TGTGCCTGGAGTGTATGGGCGGGGACCCAGAACACTGAAGCTTTCTTT	CAWSVWAGTQNTEAFF
.	TRBV4-2	16	TRBJ1-6	.	TGTGCCAGCAGCCAAGCCGGGGGATCCTATAATTCACCCCTCCACTTT	CASSQAGGSYNSPLHF
once	TRBV11-3	19	TRBJ2-1	TRBD2	TGTGCCAGCAGCTTAGATCGGCCTAGCGGGGGGGCCCCCTACAATGAGCAGTTCTTC	CASSLDRPSGGAPYNEQFF
.	TRBV9	15	TRBJ1-6	.	TGTGCCAGCAGCTCGATAGGGGCACGTAACTCACCCCTCCACTTT	CASSSIGARNSPLHF
.	TRBV18	13	TRBJ2-1	TRBD1	TGTGCCAGCGCGCCTGGACAGGGCAATGAGCAGTTCTTC	CASAPGQGNEQFF
.	TRBV29-1	14	TRBJ2-6	.	TGCAGCGTCCTAGGGAGTGCTGGGGCCAACGTCCTGACTTTC	CSVLGSAGANVLTF
.	TRBV6-6	13	TRBJ2-7	.	TGTGCCAGCAGCAACGCGGCAATATACGAGCAGTACTTC	CASSNAAIYEQYF
.	TRBV7-8	13	TRBJ2-2	.	TGTGCCAGCAGCTTCAGGGTGGACGGGGAGCTGTTTTTT	CASSFRVDGELFF
.	TRBV4-1	16	TRBJ2-5	TRBD2	TGCGCCAGCAGCCAAGATCCAGCGGGGGACCTCGAGACCCAGTACTTC	CASSQDPAGDLETQYF
.	TRBV25-1	12	TRBJ2-2	.	TGTGCCAGCAGAACAAACACCGGGGAGCTGTTTTTT	CASRTNTGELFF
.	TRBV18	16	TRBJ1-5	TRBD1	TGTGCCAGCTCACAAGCCCGGGACAGGGTCAGCGTGCCCCAGCATTTT	CASSQARDRVSVPQHF
.	TRBV27	15	TRBJ2-3	TRBD2	TGTGCCAGCAGTCATAGCGGGGCTAGCACAGATACGCAGTATTTT	CASSHSGASTDTQYF